This entry lists 13 T cell receptor beta chains sequenced from one sample in a study of T cells in Graves' hyperthyroidism and ophthalmopathy (dated by TCRdb to the late 2010s). Library prep was done by multiplex PCR. Reads for this sample came from an Illumina HiSeq 2000. TCR beta CDR3 regions were amplified from RNA transcripts. For the first round of RT-PCR on the TCR CDR3, the HTBI primer set was used together with the Qiagen OneStep RT-PCR kit. The public reads were quality trimmed at Q25 with fastp and then assembled into clones with MiXCR by TCRdb, keeping productive beta chains. Rows matching on CDR3 protein sequence are summarized as one entry with the most common DNA and genes. Here the sample has around 500,000 distinct CDR3 sequences; less than 25% occur a single time. The ten top clones hold approximately 49% of the sample. Specimen: blood. Source of these receptors: a woman in her seventies with Graves' ophthalmopathy.

The rearrangement joins TRBV5-1 to TRBJ1-1; D remains ambiguous. V lost 3 bases and J lost 4, with 16 bases in between. CDR3 length: 15 residues. Germline values: CDR1 SGHRS, CDR2 YFSETQ. The CDR3 protein is CASSSAQTLITEAFF. The CDR3 nucleotides are TGCGCCAGCAGCTCGGCGCAGACCCTGATCACTGAAGCTTTCTTT.

This clonotype was recorded many times. The gene calls are TRBV6-1 and TRBJ2-2; a weak D match, TRBD2 (5 bases). This CDR3 is 14 amino acids long. V gave up 5 bases and J gave up 2 bases, with 9 bases separating them. CDR1 and CDR2 (germline): MNHNS, SASEGT. The DNA of the CDR3 is TGTGCCAGCAGTAGGAGGTCTAACACCGGGGAGCTGTTTTTT. Translation gives CASSRRSNTGELFF.

This clonotype showed up just a few times. The genes are TRBV4-1 and TRBJ1-5; a possible D gene is TRBD1 (5 bases). Germline V gene sequence: CDR1 MGHRA, CDR2 YSYEKL. Trimming shortened V by 1 base and J by 0 bases, and 13 bases separated the two germline ends. The CDR3 spans 17 residues. This CDR3 is CASSQGRGRLSNQPQHF. The CDR3 DNA is TGCGCCAGCAGCCAAGGGAGGGGAAGGCTTAGCAATCAGCCCCAGCATTTT.

This clonotype was counted a few times. The chain carries TRBV11-2 and TRBJ2-7; D may be TRBD2 (5 bases). Germline CDR1 SGHAT, CDR2 FQNNGV. The CDR3 has 15 residues. The V and J ends lost 1 base and 1 base respectively, with 11 bases between them. In DNA, the CDR3 is TGTGCCAGCAGCTTAGGGAGGACGGGGTCCTACGAGCAGTACTTC. It translates to CASSLGRTGSYEQYF.

There are a few counts of this clonotype. The CDR3 bases are TGTGCCAGTACCGAAGCGGGACTGAACACCGGGGAGCTGTTTTTT. Residues: CASTEAGLNTGELFF. This chain uses TRBV19 with TRBJ2-2; 7 nucleotides line up with TRBD2. CDR1 is LNHDA and CDR2 is SQIVND in the germline V gene (reference sequence). The CDR3 consists of 15 residues. The ends lost 7 bases at V and 1 base at J; junction bases unmatched: 6. Complete variable domain (other parts from reference TRBV19 and TRBJ2-2): DGGITQSPKYLFRKEGQNVTLSCEQNLNHDAMYWYRQDPGQGLRLIYYSQIVNDFQKGDIAEGYSVSREKKESFPLTVTSAQKNPTAFYLCASTEAGLNTGELFFGEGSRLTVL.

The V gene is TRBV12-3 or TRBV12-4, the J gene TRBJ1-1; D gene uncertain. The ends were cut back, 4 bases at V and 5 bases at J, with 8 bases in the middle. The CDR3 has 12 amino acids. The CDR3 DNA follows: TGTGCCAGCAGTTACCCCCTTACTGAAGCTTTCTTT. This sequence encodes CASSYPLTEAFF.

The chain employs TRBV10-2 and TRBJ1-2; TRBD1 is a possible D gene (5 bases). CDR3 size: 12 residues. The V gene's germline CDR1 is WSHSY and CDR2 SAAADI. V was cut by 8 bases and J by 8 bases, with 15 bases left in between. The CDR3 nucleotides read TGCGCCAGCGCAATGGGGGATCGCGGCTACACCTTC. Its protein is CASAMGDRGYTF.

This rearrangement joins TRBV10-3 to TRBJ2-2; the D is unclear. Germline V gene sequence: CDR1 ENHRY, CDR2 SYGVKD. The CDR3 extends over 13 amino acids. Trimming shortened V by 8 bases and J by 6 bases, and 13 bases separated the two germline ends. The CDR3 sequence: CAISPSGAGELFF. The CDR3 coding sequence is TGTGCCATCTCCCCCAGTGGTGCCGGGGAGCTGTTTTTT.

This clonotype occurred a few times. This chain connects TRBV2 to TRBJ1-4; D might be TRBD1 (5 bases). Germline loops: CDR1 SNHLY, CDR2 FYNNEI. CDR3 length: 15 amino acids. V was clipped by 6 bases and J by 5 bases, with 16 bases between them. The CDR3 nucleotides are TGTGCCAGCAGCTTCAGGGTCCAGGCCAATGAAAAACTGTTTTTT. The encoded protein is CASSFRVQANEKLFF.

The V call is TRBV7-9, the J call TRBJ1-3; D is perhaps TRBD1 (5 bases). The CDR3 is 15 residues long. V lost 3 bases to trimming and J lost 2 bases, with 11 bases between them. Germline V gene sequence: CDR1 SEHNR, CDR2 FQNEAQ (reference sequence). The CDR3 region is CASSLVQVTGNTIYF. The CDR3 bases are TGTGCCAGCAGCTTGGTACAGGTTACTGGAAACACCATATATTTT.

In its sample, this clonotype was seen many times. The genes are TRBV27 and TRBJ2-7, with TRBD2 as a possible D gene (7 bases). Per the germline V gene, CDR1 is MNHEY and CDR2 is SMNVEV (reference sequence). Trimming cost V 2 bases and J 0 bases, with 17 bases left between them. The CDR3 is made up of 17 amino acids. In DNA form, the CDR3 reads TGTGCCAGCAGTTTAGCCTCGGTGGGAGGGGGCTCCTACGAGCAGTACTTC. This sequence encodes CASSLASVGGGSYEQYF.

The sample holds many counts of this clonotype. The chain recombines TRBV28 with TRBJ2-1; TRBD2 matches 8 bases. Germline-derived CDR1 and CDR2 are MDHEN and SYDVKM. CDR3 length: 14 residues. Trimming at V came to 3 bases and at J to 8 bases, leaving 6 bases not matched to a gene. The CDR3 is CASSLEAGDYEQFF. In DNA, the CDR3 is TGTGCCAGCAGTTTGGAAGCGGGAGACTATGAGCAGTTCTTC. Based on the CDR3 plus reference TRBV28 and TRBJ2-1, the full variable domain is DVKVTQSSRYLVKRTGEKVFLECVQDMDHENMFWYRQDPGLGLRLIYFSYDVKMKEKGDIPEGYSVSREKKERFSLILESASTNQTSMYLCASSLEAGDYEQFFGPGTRLTVL.

This clonotype was observed a few times. CDR3 protein: CAIGPRGSLYEQYF. The CDR3 nucleotides are TGTGCCATCGGGCCTCGAGGGTCTCTCTACGAGCAGTACTTC. The chain employs TRBV10-3 and TRBJ2-7; perhaps TRBD2 as D (5 bases). The length of the CDR3 is 14 residues. Between the trimmed V and J ends, which lost 8 bases and 3 bases, there was a span of 17 bases. The germline CDR1 and CDR2 sequences are ENHRY and SYGVKD.